One sample yielded the 22 T cell receptor beta chains listed below, sequenced in a study of identical twins. TCRdb used MiXCR to reprocess the 5' RACE reads, holding one entry per CDR3 protein. The sample includes approximately 220,000 distinct CDR3 sequences, over 8% of them seen just once. Source material: memory (CD45RO+) T cells sorted from blood. The receptor set was obtained from a woman younger than 35 in good health.

This clonotype was seen only a few times. The chain carries TRBV10-3 and TRBJ2-3; a possible D gene is TRBD1 (6 bases). Trimming left V 6 bases short and J 4 bases short, with 11 bases between. The CDR3 contains 13 residues. Germline loops: CDR1 ENHRY, CDR2 SYGVKD. CDR3 nucleotide sequence: TGTGCCATCAGCTCCCAGGGGTCAGATACGCAGTATTTT. Its translation: CAISSQGSDTQYF.

J is TRBJ1-1 and V is TRBV5-6; maybe TRBD1 (5 bases). V dropped 6 bases and J dropped 4 bases, with 13 bases sitting between them. The germline CDR1 and CDR2 sequences are SGHDT and YYEEEE. This CDR3 contains 13 residues. Here the CDR3 DNA reads TGTGCCAGCAACCTGGTGGGGGGCACTGAAGCTTTCTTT. This gives the protein CASNLVGGTEAFF.

The table lists this clonotype with a few counts. The CDR3 DNA follows: TGCAGTGCCCGACCGGGACTACCGGAATCCGGGGAGCTGTTTTTT. Protein: CSARPGLPESGELFF. The genes are TRBV20-1 and TRBJ2-2; 7 nucleotides agree with TRBD2. Losses at the gene ends were 6 bases for V and 6 bases for J; bases not matched to a gene: 13. There are 15 residues in the CDR3. The germline V gene has CDR1 DFQATT and CDR2 SNEGSKA (reference sequence).

The CDR3 bases are TGTGCCAGCTTGACTAGCGGGAGACAGGAGACCCAGTACTTC. Residues: CASLTSGRQETQYF. The chain links TRBV18 to TRBJ2-5, with TRBD2 matching 12 bases. V was pared by 7 bases and J by 5 bases, with 5 bases of the junction left unmatched. Germline values: CDR1 KGHSH, CDR2 LQKENI. This CDR3 has 14 amino acids.

This sequence joins TRBV6-2 or TRBV6-3 and TRBJ2-2; 7 bases align to TRBD2. V shed 7 bases and J 6 bases; nucleotides not matched to a gene: 5. Germline V gene lookup returns CDR1 MNHEY and CDR2 SVGEGT. The CDR3 is 13 amino acids. The DNA of the CDR3 is TGTGCCAGCACTGAACGGGAGGCCGGGGAGCTGTTTTTT. Encoded protein: CASTEREAGELFF.

This clonotype appeared many times. The chain carries TRBV5-1 and TRBJ2-1, with D perhaps being TRBD1 or TRBD2 (5 bases each). CDR1 is SGHRS and CDR2 is YFSETQ in the germline V gene. With 0 bases removed from V and 1 base from J, the gap between germline ends came to 8 bases. The CDR3 consists of 15 residues. The CDR3 spells CASSLGGLSYNEQFF. The CDR3 DNA sequence: TGCGCCAGCAGCTTGGGGGGGTTATCCTACAATGAGCAGTTCTTC.

In this sample, this clonotype turned up a few times. The chain uses TRBV6-6 and TRBJ1-1; no clear D gene. Trimming stripped 6 bases from V and 5 bases from J, with 10 bases between. The germline CDR1 and CDR2 sequences are MNHNY and SVGAGI (reference sequence). This CDR3 has 12 residues. CDR3 in amino acids: CASREGATEAFF. The CDR3 nucleotides are TGTGCCAGCAGGGAGGGAGCGACTGAAGCTTTCTTT.

This clonotype has only a few counts. The chain uses TRBV7-9 and TRBJ2-5; 7 bases match TRBD1. Germline values: CDR1 SEHNR, CDR2 FQNEAQ (reference sequence). The CDR3 length is 15 residues. The junction had 6 bases not matched to a gene; V was cut back by 5 bases and J by 0 bases. The CDR3 DNA is TGTGCCAGCAGCGACGGACAGGTTTACCAAGAGACCCAGTACTTC. It codes for CASSDGQVYQETQYF.

The table lists this clonotype with many counts. The chain uses TRBV3-1 and TRBJ2-3, with TRBD2 identical over 8 bases. The CDR3 loop spans 15 amino acids. Germline values: CDR1 LGHDT, CDR2 YNNKEL (reference sequence). J lost 4 bases, V lost 4 bases, and 7 bases had no gene match. This CDR3 reads CASSPRGLDPDTQYF. The DNA of the CDR3 is TGTGCCAGCAGCCCTAGGGGACTAGATCCAGATACGCAGTATTTT.

This clonotype was observed a handful of times. V is TRBV6-2 or TRBV6-3 and J is TRBJ2-7, with D possibly called TRBD1 or TRBD2 (5 bases each). The CDR3 is made up of 17 amino acids. Germline CDR1 is MNHEY and CDR2 is SVGEGT. V lost 4 bases, J lost 2 bases, and 21 bases lay in between. CDR3 protein: CASSWRFMERGAYEQYF. Written as DNA, the CDR3 is TGTGCCAGCAGTTGGCGATTCATGGAGAGGGGAGCCTACGAGCAGTACTTC.

This clonotype was seen many times. This chain uses TRBV5-6 with TRBJ1-1, with D maybe TRBD1 (5 bases). Germline-derived CDR1 and CDR2 are SGHDT and YYEEEE. This CDR3 is built from 14 residues. V shed 3 bases and J shed 2 bases, with 11 bases lying between them. The CDR3 DNA is TGTGCCAGCAGCTGGGGGAGTTCCAACACTGAAGCTTTCTTT. Translating gives CASSWGSSNTEAFF.

The CDR3 DNA sequence: TGTGCCTGGAGTGAGTTTCTTGACAATGAGCAGTTCTTC. Protein product: CAWSEFLDNEQFF. The gene calls are TRBV30 and TRBJ2-1, with D hard to call. V lost 1 base and J lost 5, with 9 bases in between. The CDR3 is 13 amino acids. Germline V gives CDR1 GTSNPN, CDR2 SVGIG (reference sequence).

The table lists this clonotype with many counts. V is TRBV7-8 and J is TRBJ1-1; 7 positions match TRBD1. Germline trimming cut 4 bases from V and 4 bases from J; bases unmatched to any gene: 6. CDR3 length: 14 amino acids. Germline values: CDR1 SGHVS, CDR2 FQNEAQ. Here the CDR3 reads CASSYLQGSTEAFF. The CDR3 DNA reads TGTGCCAGCAGCTACCTACAGGGGAGCACTGAAGCTTTCTTT.

This chain uses TRBV5-4 with TRBJ2-3; the D gene is possibly TRBD1 (5 bases). CDR3 length: 12 amino acids. Trimming left V 4 bases short and J 6 bases short, with 9 bases between. CDR1 SGHNT and CDR2 YYREEE come from the germline V gene (reference sequence). Written as DNA, the CDR3 is TGTGCCAGCAGCGTAAAGGGGGATACGCAGTATTTT. It specifies CASSVKGDTQYF.

V is TRBV6-2 or TRBV6-3 and J is TRBJ2-7, with D hard to call. This CDR3 is 16 amino acids long. Germline assignment: CDR1 MNHEY and CDR2 SVGEGT. The germline V and J ends were trimmed by 0 bases and 5 bases, with 17 bases remaining between them. This CDR3 is CASSYSYEALIDEQYF. The CDR3, as DNA: TGTGCCAGCAGTTACTCGTATGAAGCCCTCATAGACGAGCAGTACTTC.

This clonotype was observed many times. Here the CDR3 DNA reads TGTGCCAGCTCGCAAGGAGGGAAATACGAGCAGTACTTC. This gives the protein CASSQGGKYEQYF. The rearrangement joins TRBV18 to TRBJ2-7; perhaps TRBD2 as D (6 bases). V was trimmed by 6 bases and J by 4 bases, leaving 13 bases between them. Germline CDR1 reads KGHSH; CDR2 reads LQKENI. This CDR3 comprises 13 residues.

A few counts support this clonotype. This chain uses TRBV27 with TRBJ2-4, with a possible D match to TRBD2 (6 bases). The CDR3 has 18 amino acids. The germline gives CDR1 MNHEY, CDR2 SMNVEV (reference sequence). Trimming removed 8 bases at V and 1 base at J, with 24 bases between. The CDR3 loop is CASAALSFGGLAKNIQYF. The CDR3, as DNA: TGTGCCAGCGCCGCCCTTTCATTCGGGGGATTGGCCAAAAACATTCAGTACTTC.

This clonotype came up many times. The chain combines TRBV20-1 with TRBJ1-1, with 7 nucleotides matching TRBD1. Unmatched junction bases numbered 8, after V lost 4 bases and J lost 6 bases. Germline-derived CDR1 and CDR2 are DFQATT and SNEGSKA (reference sequence). This CDR3 region has 13 residues. DNA of the CDR3: TGCAGTGCTACCCCACCGGGACAGTCTGAAGCTTTCTTT. Translated, it gives CSATPPGQSEAFF.

This clonotype has a handful of counts. The chain couples TRBV5-1 to TRBJ1-2; no reliable D call. The CDR3 sequence is 12 residues long. With 4 bases removed from V and 8 bases from J, the gap between germline ends came to 12 bases. Germline V gene sequence: CDR1 SGHRS, CDR2 YFSETQ. CDR3 protein: CASSDNLDGYTF. The DNA of the CDR3 is TGCGCCAGCAGCGACAATCTGGACGGCTACACCTTC.

The chain combines TRBV9 with TRBJ2-3; the D gene is possibly TRBD2 (5 bases). Germline CDR1 reads SGDLS; CDR2 reads YYNGEE. CDR3 length equals 14 residues. Trimming stripped 0 bases from V and 4 bases from J, with 9 bases between. This chain's CDR3 is CASSVGGEADTQYF. CDR3 DNA sequence: TGTGCCAGCAGCGTAGGGGGAGAAGCAGATACGCAGTATTTT.

This clonotype was counted only a few times. V usage is TRBV6-4 and J usage is TRBJ2-1; D unclear. Per the germline V gene, CDR1 is MRHNA and CDR2 is SNTAGT. The CDR3 is 13 amino acids. V lost 0 bases and J lost 6, with 6 bases in between. The CDR3 coding sequence is TGTGCCAGCAGTGACTCCCCTGTCAATGAGCAGTTCTTC. Amino acid sequence: CASSDSPVNEQFF.

In its sample, this clonotype was seen many times. The chain carries TRBV10-3 and TRBJ2-1, with 9 bases matching TRBD1. Germline V gene lookup returns CDR1 ENHRY and CDR2 SYGVKD. The CDR3 is 13 residues long. V lost 9 bases, J lost 4 bases, and 4 bases stayed unmatched. The CDR3 DNA reads as TGTGCCATAGGGACAGGGAAGTACAATGAGCAGTTCTTC. Its translation is CAIGTGKYNEQFF.